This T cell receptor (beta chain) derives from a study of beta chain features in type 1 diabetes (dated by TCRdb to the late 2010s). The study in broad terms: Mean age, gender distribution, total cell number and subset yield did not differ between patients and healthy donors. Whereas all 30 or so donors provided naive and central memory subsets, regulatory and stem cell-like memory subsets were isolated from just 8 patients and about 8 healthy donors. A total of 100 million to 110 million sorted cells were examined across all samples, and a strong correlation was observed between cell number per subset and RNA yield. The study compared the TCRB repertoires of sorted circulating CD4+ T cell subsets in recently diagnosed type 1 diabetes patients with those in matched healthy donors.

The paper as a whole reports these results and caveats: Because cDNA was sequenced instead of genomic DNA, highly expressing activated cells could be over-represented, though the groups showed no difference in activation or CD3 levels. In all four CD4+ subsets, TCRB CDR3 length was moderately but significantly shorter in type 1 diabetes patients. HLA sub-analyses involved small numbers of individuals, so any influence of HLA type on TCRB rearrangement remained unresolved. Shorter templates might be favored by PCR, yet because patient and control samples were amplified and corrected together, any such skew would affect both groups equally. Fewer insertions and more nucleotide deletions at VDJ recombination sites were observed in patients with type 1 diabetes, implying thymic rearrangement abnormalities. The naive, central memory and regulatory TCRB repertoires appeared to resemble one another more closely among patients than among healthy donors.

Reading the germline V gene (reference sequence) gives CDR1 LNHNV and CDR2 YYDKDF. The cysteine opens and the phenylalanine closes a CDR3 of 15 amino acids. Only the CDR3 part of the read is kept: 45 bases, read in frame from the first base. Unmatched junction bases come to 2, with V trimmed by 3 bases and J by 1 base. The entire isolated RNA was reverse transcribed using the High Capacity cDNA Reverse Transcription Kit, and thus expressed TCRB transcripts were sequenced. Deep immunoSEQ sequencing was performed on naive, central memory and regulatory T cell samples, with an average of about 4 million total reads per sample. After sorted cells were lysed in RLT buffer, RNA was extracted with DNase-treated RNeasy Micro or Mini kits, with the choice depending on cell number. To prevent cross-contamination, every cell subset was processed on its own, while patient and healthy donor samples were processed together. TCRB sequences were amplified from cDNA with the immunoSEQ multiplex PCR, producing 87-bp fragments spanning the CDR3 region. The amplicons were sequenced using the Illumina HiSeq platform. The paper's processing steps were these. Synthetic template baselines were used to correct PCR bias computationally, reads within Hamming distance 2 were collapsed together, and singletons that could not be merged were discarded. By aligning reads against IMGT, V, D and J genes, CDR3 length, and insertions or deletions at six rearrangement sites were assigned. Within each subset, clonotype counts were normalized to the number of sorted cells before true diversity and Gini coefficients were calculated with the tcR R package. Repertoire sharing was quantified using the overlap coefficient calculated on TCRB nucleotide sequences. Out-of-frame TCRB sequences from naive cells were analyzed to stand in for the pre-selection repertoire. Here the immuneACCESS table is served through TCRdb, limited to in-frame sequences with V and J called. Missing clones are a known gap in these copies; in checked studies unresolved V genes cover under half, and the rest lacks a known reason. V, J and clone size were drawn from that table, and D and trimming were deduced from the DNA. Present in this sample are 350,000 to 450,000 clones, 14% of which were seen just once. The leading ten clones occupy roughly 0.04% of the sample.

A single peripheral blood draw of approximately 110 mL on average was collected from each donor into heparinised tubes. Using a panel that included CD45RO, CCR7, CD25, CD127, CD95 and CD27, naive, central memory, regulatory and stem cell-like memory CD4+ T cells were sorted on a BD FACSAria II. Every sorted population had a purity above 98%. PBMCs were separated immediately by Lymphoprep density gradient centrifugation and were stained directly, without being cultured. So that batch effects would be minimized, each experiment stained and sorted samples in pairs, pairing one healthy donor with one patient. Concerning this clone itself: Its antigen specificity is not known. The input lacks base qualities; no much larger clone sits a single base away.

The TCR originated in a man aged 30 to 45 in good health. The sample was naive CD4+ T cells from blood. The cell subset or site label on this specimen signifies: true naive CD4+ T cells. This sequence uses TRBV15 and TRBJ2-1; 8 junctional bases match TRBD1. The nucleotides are TGTGCCACCAGCAGGGACAGGGCATCCTACAATGAGCAGTTCTTC. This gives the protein CATSRDRASYNEQFF.